This T cell receptor (beta chain) was sequenced during a study of T cell repertoires in cytomegalovirus infection. About the research overall: Selection of CMV epitopes for the study included recently identified HLA-C-restricted and well-studied HLA-B-restricted ones.

TCRdb processed the reads anew with MiXCR; each CDR3 protein has one entry. In the table there are about 890,000 distinct CDR3 sequences, under 40% of which are singletons. Worth noting for this clonotype: Its antigen is not identified.

CDR3 size: 11 residues. Trimming took off 9 bases at V and 8 bases at J, with 9 bases between the two ends. Looked up from germline, CDR1 is KGHDR and CDR2 is SFDVKD. The rearrangement uses TRBV24-1 and TRBJ1-4, with D hard to call. This specimen was cultured CD8+ T cells from PBMCs, taken from culture after CMV antigen stimulation. The receptor was derived from a human donor in good health (CMV status not recorded). Some clones in this sample may be carry-over from other donors' samples. CDR3 in DNA: TGTGCCACCGGGAGAGAGGAAAAACTGTTTTTT. Residues: CATGREEKLFF.